This T cell receptor beta chain was observed in a study of blood T cell repertoires in COVID-19. This clone is a singleton in its sample. Under the authors' procedure: Estimated nucleated cell counts came from reference gene primer amplification. Data came from immunoSEQ multiplex PCR; TCRdb stores just in-frame clones and leaves some out. V, J and clone size are taken as reported in that table, and D and trimming were inferred from the DNA itself. The sample includes 310,000 or so clones, 70% to 90% seen only once; the top ten take 8.5% to 12%. This CDR3 is 18 amino acids long. Germline V lookup: CDR1 MDHEN, CDR2 SYDVKM. V shed 3 bases, J shed 11 bases, and the junction held 24 bases outside the gene matches.

V is TRBV28 and J is TRBJ1-1, with 7 bases lining up with TRBD1. Source material: PBMCs or T cells enriched from blood (not recorded which). This receptor was taken from a woman younger than 35 who had recovered from COVID-19. This chain's CDR3 is CASSLTQGVTWGWGGAFF. Here the CDR3 DNA reads TGTGCCAGCAGTTTGACTCAGGGGGTAACTTGGGGGTGGGGTGGTGCTTTCTTT.